A selection of T cell receptor beta chains follows, all from one sample in a study of T cell responses to AZD1222 COVID-19 vaccine. Profiled with immunoSEQ multiplex PCR; TCRdb holds only in-frame clones, not every one. This sample has 130,000 to 150,000 clones; more than 70% occur once, and the top ten carry approximately 3.6%. Sample: peripheral blood, taken on day 0 of MenACWY control vaccination. The receptors come from an adult in good health. The CDR3 runs from the conserved cysteine through the conserved F or W. A D gene is named only where the DNA matches it firmly. Clone size is given for some rows only: seen once, a few or many times, or a class if the clone is expanded.

d_gene	v_gene	abundance	j_gene	CDR3nt	CDR3aa
NA	TRBV6-5	NA	TRBJ1-5	TGTGCCAGCAGTTACGGCGGATATAGCAATCAGCCCCAGCATTTT	CASSYGGYSNQPQHF
TRBD1	TRBV7-8	NA	TRBJ1-6	TGTGCCAGCAAGGCAGGGGGGGGTTCCTATAATTCACCCCTCCACTTT	CASKAGGGSYNSPLHF
NA	TRBV9	NA	TRBJ2-3	TGTGCCAGCAGCGGAACGGACCGGGCCGCCACAGATACGCAGTATTTT	CASSGTDRAATDTQYF
NA	TRBV7-2	NA	TRBJ1-1	TGTGCCAGCAGCTTAGTGGGCAGAGGCCTCACTGAAGCTTTCTTT	CASSLVGRGLTEAFF
NA	TRBV12-5	NA	TRBJ1-3	TGTGCTAGTGGTCCCGCGGTTGGAAACACCATATATTTT	CASGPAVGNTIYF
NA	TRBV7-2	NA	TRBJ1-2	TGTGCCAGCAGCTTGGGAACAGCTCCCGGCTACACCTTC	CASSLGTAPGYTF
NA	TRBV28	NA	TRBJ1-2	TGTGCCAGCAGTGTGGGCACGAGGGGCGGCTACACCTTC	CASSVGTRGGYTF
NA	TRBV9	once	TRBJ1-1	TGTGCCAGCAGCGCGAAGACAGGTGGTGGAGCTTTCTTT	CASSAKTGGGAFF
NA	TRBV6-5	NA	TRBJ1-6	TGTGCCAGCAGTTGGGGGGTTTATAATTCACCCCTCCACTTT	CASSWGVYNSPLHF
TRBD2	TRBV20-1	NA	TRBJ2-1	TGCAGTGCTAGTAGGGGAGGGTCCTACAATGAGCAGTTCTTC	CSASRGGSYNEQFF
TRBD1	TRBV19	NA	TRBJ2-7	TGTGCCAGTAGTGCCCGGGACAGGGTTTCCGAGCAGTACTTC	CASSARDRVSEQYF
NA	TRBV11-1	NA	TRBJ2-3	TGTGCCAGCAGCTTGGCCGGGGTCTCCCTTCGGTATTTT	CASSLAGVSLRYF
NA	TRBV5-4	NA	TRBJ1-2	TGTGCCAGCAGTTGGGAACAGGGTTATGGCTACACCTTC	CASSWEQGYGYTF
NA	TRBV7-3	once	TRBJ2-2	TGTGCCAGCAGCAGAAGCGGGCCAAACACCGGGGAGCTGTTTTTT	CASSRSGPNTGELFF
NA	TRBV12-3/TRBV12-4	NA	TRBJ1-2	TGTGCCAGCGATACAGGGTCAGGTGGCTACACCTTC	CASDTGSGGYTF
NA	TRBV5-6	NA	TRBJ2-7	TGTGCCAGCAGCCGGGCCTCCTCCTACGAGCAGTACTTC	CASSRASSYEQYF
NA	TRBV7-9	NA	TRBJ1-2	TGTGCCAGCAGCTTAGTGGGGGCAGGGAGAAACTATGGCTACACCTTC	CASSLVGAGRNYGYTF
NA	TRBV18	NA	TRBJ1-2	TGTGCCAGCTCACCACGAGCATCGGATAACTATGGCTACACCTTC	CASSPRASDNYGYTF
TRBD1	TRBV2	NA	TRBJ1-5	TGTGCCAGCAGAGAGGGACAGGGTGGAGGACAGCCCCAGCATTTT	CASREGQGGGQPQHF
NA	TRBV5-1	NA	TRBJ1-1	TGCGCCAGCAGCTTGAAGCAGGGAGGGTATGGCACTGAAGCTTTCTTT	CASSLKQGGYGTEAFF
NA	TRBV5-5	NA	TRBJ2-2	TGTGCCAGCAGCTTGGGTTCAGCGGCGAACACCGGGGAGCTGTTTTTT	CASSLGSAANTGELFF
NA	TRBV18	few	TRBJ1-2	TGTGCCAGCTCACCACCCACAGAGAGCTATGGCTACACCTTC	CASSPPTESYGYTF
NA	TRBV12-3/TRBV12-4	NA	TRBJ2-5	TGTGCCAGCAGTACCGTGGAGACCCAGTACTTC	CASSTVETQYF
NA	TRBV7-8	NA	TRBJ1-3	TGTGCCAGCAGCTTAACAAAGGATTCTGGAAACACCATATATTTT	CASSLTKDSGNTIYF
NA	TRBV11-3	NA	TRBJ1-2	TGTGCCAGCAGCTTAGTAGGGCAGGGTGGCTACACCTTC	CASSLVGQGGYTF
TRBD1	TRBV3-1/TRBV3-2	NA	TRBJ1-2	TGTGCCAGCAGCCAGGACAGGGTGTCTGGCTACACCTTC	CASSQDRVSGYTF
TRBD1	TRBV24-1	NA	TRBJ1-6	TGTGCCACCAGTGATGCACAGGGGGCCAATTCACCCCTCCACTTT	CATSDAQGANSPLHF
NA	TRBV5-1	NA	TRBJ1-2	TGCGCCAGCAGCTTGGCCCGGGGGGAAGGAGGCTACACCTTC	CASSLARGEGGYTF
NA	TRBV29-1	NA	TRBJ2-2	TGCAGCGTTACCGGGACTCCGGGCACCGGGGAGCTGTTTTTT	CSVTGTPGTGELFF
NA	TRBV27	NA	TRBJ1-6	TGTGCCAGCAGCAACGGGAGAGACTATAATTCACCCCTCCACTTT	CASSNGRDYNSPLHF
TRBD2	TRBV2	NA	TRBJ2-2	TGTGCCAGCAGGGCGGGAGTGAGTACCGGGGAGCTGTTTTTT	CASRAGVSTGELFF
NA	TRBV7-9	NA	TRBJ1-1	TGTGCCAGCAGACTTCCGACAGGAGAAGTCACTGAAGCTTTCTTT	CASRLPTGEVTEAFF